One and the same sample provided the 32 T cell receptor beta chains below, sequenced in a study of blood T cell repertoires in COVID-19. TCRdb keeps only in-frame clones here, not all; method: immunoSEQ multiplex PCR. The sample holds under 130,000 clones; 65% to 75% are singletons and the top ten take 5% to 6.5%. Specimen: peripheral blood. The receptor set was obtained from an elderly man with acute or convalescent COVID-19.

The chain joins TRBV24-1 to TRBJ2-5; 9 positions match TRBD2. The CDR3 covers 16 residues. Germline CDR1 KGHDR, CDR2 SFDVKD. Unmatched junction bases numbered 7, after V lost 4 bases and J lost 2 bases. The CDR3 DNA follows: TGTGCCACCAGTGACCCCGCGCTAGCGGGGCAAGAGACCCAGTACTTC. It is translated as CATSDPALAGQETQYF.

This chain joins TRBV11-3 and TRBJ2-2; 9 bases are a match to TRBD1. The V and J ends lost 6 bases and 7 bases, in that order; junction bases with no gene match: 6. This CDR3 has 14 amino acids. From germline, CDR1 is SGHNT and CDR2 YENEEA. CDR3 protein: CASSQQGALGELFF. CDR3 DNA: TGTGCCAGCAGTCAACAGGGGGCTCTCGGGGAGCTGTTTTTT.

This chain uses TRBV7-2 with TRBJ2-1; possible D gene TRBD2, 5 bases. Between the trimmed V and J ends, which lost 3 bases and 12 bases, there was a span of 15 bases. Per germline, CDR1 SGHTA and CDR2 FQGNSA. CDR3 length: 13 amino acids. CDR3 in DNA: TGTGCCAGCAGCTTGCAAGCGGACGTCGGGCAGTTCTTC. Residues: CASSLQADVGQFF. The whole variable domain, remainder taken from reference TRBV7-2 and TRBJ2-1, is GAGVSQSPSNKVTEKGKDVELRCDPISGHTALYWYRQSLGQGLEFLIYFQGNSAPDKSGLPSDRFSAERTGGSVSTLTIQRTQQEDSAVYLCASSLQADVGQFFGPGTRLTVL.

This clone occurred a few times. The chain employs TRBV7-2 and TRBJ2-1; no firm D call. Germline CDR1 and CDR2: SGHTA and FQGNSA. V lost 2 bases and J lost 5, with 13 bases in between. The CDR3 spans 15 residues. This CDR3 reads CASSLIVSGDNEQFF. In DNA form, the CDR3 reads TGTGCCAGCAGCTTAATCGTTAGTGGTGACAATGAGCAGTTCTTC.

The chain links TRBV27 to TRBJ2-1, with 9 bases fitting TRBD1. The ends lost 6 bases at V and 4 bases at J; junction bases unmatched: 7. CDR3 length: 15 amino acids. Germline CDR1 is MNHEY and CDR2 is SMNVEV (reference sequence). In nucleotides, the CDR3 is TGTGCCAGCAGACCGCGGACAGGGGTTTACAATGAGCAGTTCTTC. Its translation is CASRPRTGVYNEQFF.

The chain uses TRBV18 and TRBJ2-2, with 9 bases matching TRBD2. V shed 6 bases, J shed 6 bases, and the junction held 17 bases outside the gene matches. Germline CDR1 is KGHSH and CDR2 is LQKENI. This CDR3 has 18 residues. The CDR3 DNA reads as TGTGCCAGCTCCGAACGGGCTAGCGGGATCGATATGGCCGGGGAGCTGTTTTTT. Translating gives CASSERASGIDMAGELFF.

There are a few counts of this clone. The CDR3 DNA sequence: TGTGCCAGCAGCTTGTTTTTGGGCAGGGGCACAGATACGCAGTATTTT. Protein: CASSLFLGRGTDTQYF. The chain recombines TRBV7-9 with TRBJ2-3; D is possibly TRBD1 (5 bases). The germline V gene has CDR1 SEHNR and CDR2 FQNEAQ (reference sequence). The V end was cut by 3 bases, the J end by 1 base, with 14 bases between. This CDR3 is 16 amino acids long. Filled out from reference TRBV7-9 and TRBJ2-3, the complete variable domain reads DTGVSQNPRHKITKRGQNVTFRCDPISEHNRLYWYRQTLGQGPEFLTYFQNEAQLEKSRLLSDRFSAERPKGSFSTLEIQRTEQGDSAMYLCASSLFLGRGTDTQYFGPGTRLTVL.

The rearrangement uses TRBV7-9 and TRBJ1-3, with D maybe TRBD1 (5 bases). Trimming removed 6 bases at V and 0 bases at J, with 18 bases between. Per the germline V gene, CDR1 is SEHNR and CDR2 is FQNEAQ (reference sequence). The CDR3 covers 17 residues. In DNA, the CDR3 is TGTGCCAGCAGGTATGGGACTGACAGAAGCTCTGGAAACACCATATATTTT. Translating gives CASRYGTDRSSGNTIYF.

CDR3 DNA sequence: TGTGCCAGCAGCTTGGTGCGGGATGGGGAGACCCAGTACTTC. Residues: CASSLVRDGETQYF. J is TRBJ2-5 and V is TRBV5-4, with D maybe TRBD2 (6 bases). Deletions cut 0 bases from V and 5 bases from J, with 11 bases between. This CDR3 comprises 14 residues. Germline V gives CDR1 SGHNT, CDR2 YYREEE (reference sequence).

The chain couples TRBV19 to TRBJ2-1, with D maybe TRBD2 (6 bases). Per germline, CDR1 LNHDA and CDR2 SQIVND (reference sequence). V shed 6 bases and J shed 8 bases, with 20 bases lying between them. The CDR3 totals 15 residues. The CDR3 coding sequence is TGTGCCAGTAGCACGGCGGGACTCTCCCAATATGAGCAGTTCTTC. It encodes CASSTAGLSQYEQFF.

The V and J genes are TRBV6-5 and TRBJ1-3, with 9 bases fitting TRBD1. This CDR3 has 13 amino acids. The germline gives CDR1 MNHEY, CDR2 SVGAGI. With 7 bases clipped from V and 9 bases from J, the junction kept 7 bases outside the gene matches. DNA of the CDR3: TGTGCCAGCACCGGAGGACAGGGGAGCACCATATATTTT. It encodes CASTGGQGSTIYF.

The rearrangement uses TRBV29-1 and TRBJ2-5, with D possibly being TRBD2 (5 bases). This CDR3 is 12 amino acids long. V lost 7 bases and J 4 bases, leaving 13 bases between the germline ends. Germline loops: CDR1 SQVTM, CDR2 ANQGSEA. The CDR3 sequence is CSGFEGSETQYF. CDR3 nucleotide sequence: TGCAGCGGATTCGAGGGATCAGAGACCCAGTACTTC.

This clone was detected a few times. CDR3 region: CASRYAGTGSTEAFF. In DNA, the CDR3 is TGTGCCAGTAGGTATGCAGGGACAGGGAGTACTGAAGCTTTCTTT. This chain joins TRBV19 and TRBJ1-1; 9 bases agree with TRBD1. V lost 6 bases, J lost 5 bases, and 10 bases stayed unmatched. This CDR3 has 15 residues. Germline CDR1 and CDR2: LNHDA and SQIVND (reference sequence). Full variable domain (outside the CDR3, taken from reference TRBV19 and TRBJ1-1): DGGITQSPKYLFRKEGQNVTLSCEQNLNHDAMYWYRQDPGQGLRLIYYSQIVNDFQKGDIAEGYSVSREKKESFPLTVTSAQKNPTAFYLCASRYAGTGSTEAFFGQGTRLTVV.

The rearrangement uses TRBV24-1 and TRBJ2-7, with D maybe TRBD1 (6 bases). Germline lookup yields CDR1 KGHDR and CDR2 SFDVKD. The CDR3 runs 15 residues. Deletions cut 5 bases from V and 0 bases from J, with 13 bases between. CDR3 DNA sequence: TGTGCCACCAGTGGCACAGGGTTGGGCTCCTACGAGCAGTACTTC. Protein sequence: CATSGTGLGSYEQYF.

The chain employs TRBV11-1 and TRBJ2-5; tentatively, D is TRBD1 (5 bases). From germline, CDR1 is SGHAT and CDR2 FQDESV (reference sequence). Trimming cost V 5 bases and J 5 bases, with 18 bases left between them. The CDR3 is 15 amino acids. CDR3 residues: CASSPNPRVGETQYF. As DNA, the CDR3 is TGTGCCAGCAGCCCCAACCCCAGGGTAGGGGAGACCCAGTACTTC.

The chain combines TRBV29-1 with TRBJ2-1; TRBD2 matches at 7 bases. The CDR3 runs to 16 residues. Germline-derived CDR1 and CDR2 are SQVTM and ANQGSEA. Trimming removed 8 bases from V and 10 bases from J; junction bases left unmatched: 23. The CDR3 is CSIPALGREGSREQFF. The CDR3 DNA is TGCAGCATCCCTGCCCTGGGGAGGGAGGGCTCACGGGAGCAGTTCTTC.

This clone was seen once. The V and J genes are TRBV28 and TRBJ2-5, with 7 bases matching TRBD2. The CDR3 is 15 residues long. Looked up from germline, CDR1 is MDHEN and CDR2 is SYDVKM. J was trimmed by 5 bases and V by 3 bases; bases with no gene match: 9. CDR3 sequence: CASSLERTSGETQYF. Here the CDR3 DNA reads TGTGCCAGCAGTTTGGAAAGGACTAGTGGGGAGACCCAGTACTTC.

For this clone: The same CDR3 can be traced to other DNA sequences in this sample. This sequence joins TRBV27 and TRBJ2-3; D unclear. The germline V and J ends were trimmed by 7 bases and 0 bases, with 8 bases remaining between them. CDR3 length equals 13 residues. Germline assignment: CDR1 MNHEY and CDR2 SMNVEV (reference sequence). The CDR3 DNA is TGTGCCAGCAAACCCACTAGCACAGATACGCAGTATTTT. Protein sequence: CASKPTSTDTQYF.

This clone has a single count. This rearrangement joins TRBV19 to TRBJ1-6, with D uncertain. The CDR3 consists of 13 residues. V was pared by 0 bases and J by 7 bases, with 4 bases between. Germline lookup yields CDR1 LNHDA and CDR2 SQIVND (reference sequence). The CDR3 nucleotides read TGTGCCAGTAGTATAGACCTGAATTCACCCCTCCACTTT. Translated: CASSIDLNSPLHF.

V and J are TRBV3-1 (or the pseudogene TRBV3-2) and TRBJ2-7; possible D gene TRBD2, 5 bases. This CDR3 has 14 residues. Germline assignment: CDR1 LGHDT and CDR2 YNNKEL (reference sequence). The germline V and J ends were trimmed by 1 base and 0 bases, with 7 bases remaining between them. The CDR3 nucleotides read TGTGCCAGCAGCCAAGTGACTAACTCCTACGAGCAGTACTTC. Its protein is CASSQVTNSYEQYF.

The CDR3 bases are TGTGCCAGTAGTATTAGCGGGAGGCGCGAGCAGTACTTC. Translating gives CASSISGRREQYF. The rearrangement links TRBV19 to TRBJ2-7, with 10 bases lining up with TRBD2. The germline gives CDR1 LNHDA, CDR2 SQIVND (reference sequence). After removal of 3 bases from V and 6 bases from J, the junction contained 2 bases not matched to a gene. The CDR3 has 13 amino acids.

The chain links TRBV28 to TRBJ1-6; 7 bases are shared with TRBD1. Germline CDR1 and CDR2: MDHEN and SYDVKM. V was clipped by 2 bases and J by 13 bases; unmatched bases: 8. The CDR3 runs 14 residues. This chain's CDR3 is CASSLPGTASPLHF. In DNA form, the CDR3 reads TGTGCCAGCAGTTTACCCGGGACAGCGTCGCCCCTCCACTTT.

This rearrangement joins TRBV15 to TRBJ2-7; D may be TRBD2 (6 bases). In germline, CDR1 is LNHNV, CDR2 YYDKDF (reference sequence). This CDR3 is 15 amino acids long. Trimming took off 0 bases at V and 6 bases at J, with 15 bases between the two ends. The CDR3 DNA follows: TGTGCCACCAGCAGAGAGAGATCCGGGGAGGTCGAGCAGTACTTC. Amino acids: CATSRERSGEVEQYF. Supplemented by reference TRBV15 and TRBJ2-7, the full variable domain reads DAMVIQNPRYQVTQFGKPVTLSCSQTLNHNVMYWYQQKSSQAPKLLFHYYDKDFNNEADTPDNFQSRRPNTSFCFLDIRSPGLGDTAMYLCATSRERSGEVEQYFGPGTRLTVT.

This rearrangement joins TRBV4-1 to TRBJ2-7; TRBD1 might be the D (6 bases). Germline CDR1 reads MGHRA; CDR2 reads YSYEKL. The CDR3 consists of 15 residues. The V end was cut by 0 bases, the J end by 4 bases, with 13 bases between. This CDR3 is CASSQDSQGKYEQYF. Written as DNA, the CDR3 is TGCGCCAGCAGCCAAGACTCGCAGGGGAAATACGAGCAGTACTTC.

This clone turned up a few times. The J gene is TRBJ2-3, the V gene TRBV24-1; D may be TRBD1 (5 bases). The germline gives CDR1 KGHDR, CDR2 SFDVKD. The CDR3 loop spans 17 amino acids. Trimming took 4 bases from V and 1 from J, leaving 17 bases between them. The CDR3 region is CATSDPVGVDGTDTQYF. The CDR3 coding sequence is TGTGCCACCAGTGACCCGGTAGGGGTGGACGGCACAGATACGCAGTATTTT.

This clone was seen only once. V and J are TRBV19 and TRBJ1-6, with 8 bases aligning to TRBD1. Per the germline V gene, CDR1 is LNHDA and CDR2 is SQIVND (reference sequence). The V and J ends lost 5 bases and 10 bases, in that order; junction bases with no gene match: 7. CDR3 size: 14 residues. The CDR3 reads CASSPDRGNSPLHF. The CDR3 bases are TGTGCCAGTAGTCCCGACAGGGGCAACTCACCCCTCCACTTT.

The genes are TRBV3-1 (or the pseudogene TRBV3-2) and TRBJ2-1; 14 positions match TRBD2. Trimming removed 5 bases from V and 5 bases from J; junction bases left unmatched: 5. CDR1 and CDR2 from the germline V gene are LGHDT and YNNKEL (reference sequence). This CDR3 region has 16 residues. The CDR3 sequence: CASSTRLAGGDNEQFF. CDR3 DNA sequence: TGTGCCAGCAGCACCCGACTAGCGGGAGGGGACAATGAGCAGTTCTTC.

V is TRBV5-1 and J is TRBJ2-1; 12 bases fit TRBD2. The V segment lost 3 bases and the J segment 9 bases; nucleotides outside the gene matches: 7. Germline CDR1 reads SGHRS; CDR2 reads YFSETQ. This CDR3 region has 15 residues. In nucleotides, the CDR3 is TGCGCCAGCAGCTCGCTAGCGGGAGGGCCCGGTGAGCAGTTCTTC. Its translation is CASSSLAGGPGEQFF.

The chain recombines TRBV4-1 with TRBJ1-5; 9 bases align to TRBD1. Germline lookup yields CDR1 MGHRA and CDR2 YSYEKL. V trimming: 0 bases; J trimming: 5 bases; junction bases outside the gene matches: 2. The CDR3 is 15 residues long. The CDR3 here is CASSQDGDRDQPQHF. Written as DNA, the CDR3 is TGCGCCAGCAGCCAAGATGGGGACAGGGATCAGCCCCAGCATTTT.

This chain joins TRBV28 and TRBJ1-4; the match to TRBD1 covers 9 bases. Germline trimming cut 5 bases from V and 5 bases from J; bases unmatched to any gene: 6. The V gene's germline CDR1 is MDHEN and CDR2 SYDVKM. The CDR3 consists of 15 residues. The CDR3, as DNA: TGTGCCAGCAGTCCCCGGGGGACAGGGAATGAAAAACTGTTTTTT. Protein: CASSPRGTGNEKLFF.

This chain links TRBV6-5 with TRBJ1-5, with 9 bases identical to TRBD1. Germline CDR1 is MNHEY and CDR2 is SVGAGI. V was pared by 8 bases and J by 7 bases, with 6 bases of the junction left unmatched. The CDR3 has 13 amino acids. CDR3 sequence (DNA): TGTGCCAGCCGGACAGGGGACCAGCAGCCCCAGCATTTT. Translated, it gives CASRTGDQQPQHF.

This chain connects TRBV19 to TRBJ2-7; D call uncertain. Germline V gives CDR1 LNHDA, CDR2 SQIVND (reference sequence). V lost 8 bases, J lost 6 bases, and 11 bases lay in between. The CDR3 sequence is 11 residues long. The CDR3 bases are TGTGCCAGTCGACTTGGCGGCGAGCAGTACTTC. This codes for CASRLGGEQYF.